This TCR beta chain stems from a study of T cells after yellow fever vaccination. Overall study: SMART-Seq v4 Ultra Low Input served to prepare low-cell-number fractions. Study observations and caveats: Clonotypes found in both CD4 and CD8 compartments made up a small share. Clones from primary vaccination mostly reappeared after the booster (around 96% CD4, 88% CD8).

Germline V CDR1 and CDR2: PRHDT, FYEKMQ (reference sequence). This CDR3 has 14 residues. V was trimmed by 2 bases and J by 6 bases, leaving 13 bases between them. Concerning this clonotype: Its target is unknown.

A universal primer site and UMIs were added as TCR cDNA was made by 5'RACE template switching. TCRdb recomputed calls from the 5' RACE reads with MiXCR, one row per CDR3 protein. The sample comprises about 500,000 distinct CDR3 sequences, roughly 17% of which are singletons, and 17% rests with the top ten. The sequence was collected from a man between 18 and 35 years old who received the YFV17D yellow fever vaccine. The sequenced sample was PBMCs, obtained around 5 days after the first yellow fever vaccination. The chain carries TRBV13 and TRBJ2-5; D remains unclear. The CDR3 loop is CASSLRRSLKTQYF. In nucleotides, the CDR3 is TGTGCCAGCAGCTTACGCAGGTCCCTCAAGACCCAGTACTTC.